This T cell receptor (beta chain) was profiled in a study of beta chain features in type 1 diabetes. Across the whole study: Across the samples, approximately 98,000,000 sorted cells were examined in total. Study conclusions and caveats: The study found fewer insertions and more deletions at VDJ junctions in type 1 diabetes patients. Within each of all four CD4+ subsets, Type 1 diabetes patients had TCRB CDR3s that were moderately but significantly shorter.

The sequenced template was cDNA made from the entire isolated RNA. The table came from immunoSEQ multiplex PCR; TCRdb's copy has only in-frame clones and leaves some out. The sample includes 35,000 to 45,000 clones, about 68% of them seen just once. V shed 9 bases, J shed 6 bases, and the junction held 11 bases outside the gene matches. Germline V CDR1 and CDR2: MNHNS, SASEGT. The CDR3 has 15 amino acids. With respect to this clone: The target antigen is unknown.

Sorting that relied on CD45RO/CCR7/CD25/CD127/CD95/CD27 yielded CD4+ naive, central memory, regulatory and stem cell-like memory cells. The clonotype originates from a young man with type 1 diabetes. Some clones in this sample may be carry-over from other donors' samples. The chain links TRBV6-1 to TRBJ1-2; 12 nucleotides line up with TRBD1. The source material was Tregs from blood. In DNA form, the CDR3 reads TGTGCCAGTTTACGGGGGACAGGGGGCAGGGATGGCTACACCTTC. Translated, it gives CASLRGTGGRDGYTF.